These 16 T cell receptor beta chains came from one sample sequenced in a study of human T cells and chemical hapten exposure. Time point of the sample: healthy volunteer bleed at 2 weeks. Sequencing started from total RNA isolated from unfractionated whole blood. TCRdb reanalysed the RACE reads using MiXCR and keeps one entry per CDR3 protein. The top ten hold 9.9% of the sample, which has 30,000 to 35,000 distinct CDR3 sequences, 6.5% to 9% seen once. The specimen was whole blood. The receptors derive from a human donor in good health. Some clones in this sample may be carry-over from other donors' samples.

This clonotype occurred many times. The rearrangement uses TRBV28 and TRBJ1-1; tentatively, D is TRBD1 (6 bases). The V and J ends lost 6 bases and 4 bases respectively, with 9 bases between them. Germline CDR1 is MDHEN and CDR2 is SYDVKM. CDR3 length: 12 residues. CDR3 sequence: CASRGGGTEAFF. The CDR3, as DNA: TGTGCCAGCAGAGGGGGGGGCACTGAAGCTTTCTTT.

CDR3 sequence (DNA): TGCAGTGCATCCGTGGACAGTGGCAGCTATGGCTACACCTTC. The encoded protein is CSASVDSGSYGYTF. The rearrangement joins TRBV20-1 to TRBJ1-2; possibly TRBD1 for D (6 bases). The length of the CDR3 is 14 residues. Germline V lookup: CDR1 DFQATT, CDR2 SNEGSKA (reference sequence). Between the trimmed V and J ends, which lost 6 bases and 4 bases, there was a span of 18 bases.

This clonotype appeared many times. One junction end disagrees with the germline gene, perhaps due to a read error. The rearrangement uses TRBV7-2 and TRBJ1-5; D gene ambiguous. The CDR3 loop spans 17 amino acids. The germline V gene encodes CDR1 SGHTA and CDR2 FQGNSA. The CDR3 DNA follows: TGTGCCAGCAGCTCTAAAGGGCCAGGAGGGAGCACTCAGCCCCAGCATTTT. Amino acid sequence: CASSSKGPGGSTQPQHF.

This clonotype was counted ten times or more. J is TRBJ1-6 and V is TRBV4-2; possible D gene TRBD1, 5 bases. Looked up from germline, CDR1 is LGHNA and CDR2 is YNFKEQ. There are 16 residues in the CDR3. The germline V and J ends were trimmed by 0 bases and 7 bases, with 13 bases remaining between them. The CDR3 DNA reads TGTGCCAGCAGCCAAGATCATACGGGGGTGAATTCACCCCTCCACTTT. Translating gives CASSQDHTGVNSPLHF.

This sequence joins TRBV5-1 and TRBJ2-7; TRBD2 matches at 12 bases. The V segment lost 0 bases and the J segment 2 bases; nucleotides outside the gene matches: 15. Germline CDR1 reads SGHRS; CDR2 reads YFSETQ. The CDR3 is 20 residues long. CDR3 in amino acids: CASSLDLGRTSGRIPYEQYF. CDR3 DNA: TGCGCCAGCAGCTTGGATCTAGGCCGAACTAGCGGGAGGATCCCCTACGAGCAGTACTTC.

This clonotype came up many times. The genes are TRBV20-1 and TRBJ1-5; TRBD1 might be the D (6 bases). From germline, CDR1 is DFQATT and CDR2 SNEGSKA (reference sequence). CDR3 length equals 14 residues. V was pared by 0 bases and J by 9 bases, with 15 bases between. CDR3: CSARDSGDVPPQHF. The DNA of the CDR3 is TGCAGTGCTAGAGACTCAGGGGATGTACCGCCCCAGCATTTT.

This clonotype was counted a few times. The chain combines TRBV28 with TRBJ1-5, with TRBD1 as a possible D gene (5 bases). The CDR3 covers 14 residues. V lost 2 bases and J lost 7, with 12 bases in between. Germline V gives CDR1 MDHEN, CDR2 SYDVKM. In nucleotides, the CDR3 is TGTGCCAGCAGTTTACGGGGGATGGGGCAGCCCCAGCATTTT. Translation gives CASSLRGMGQPQHF.

V gene TRBV5-4 combines with J gene TRBJ1-4; D is undetermined. V lost 0 bases and J 8 bases, leaving 11 bases between the germline ends. This CDR3 contains 14 residues. Germline V gene sequence: CDR1 SGHNT, CDR2 YYREEE (reference sequence). The CDR3 DNA reads as TGTGCCAGCAGCTTGGAGGCAGGAGACGAAAAACTGTTTTTT. It codes for CASSLEAGDEKLFF.

This clonotype was found a few times. CDR3 region: CASSPQFPRESSHGYTF. The CDR3 DNA is TGTGCCAGCAGCCCTCAGTTCCCCAGGGAATCGAGCCATGGCTACACCTTC. V gene TRBV12-3 or TRBV12-4 combines with J gene TRBJ1-2, with D possibly being TRBD1 (5 bases). This CDR3 has 17 amino acids. V lost 6 bases to trimming and J lost 6 bases, with 26 bases between them.

This clonotype was counted many times. The gene calls are TRBV6-6 and TRBJ1-5; unclear D gene. V gave up 0 bases and J gave up 4 bases, with 10 bases separating them. This CDR3 is 15 amino acids long. Germline V gene sequence: CDR1 MNHNY, CDR2 SVGAGI (reference sequence). The CDR3 loop is CASSYSNGRNQPQHF. The CDR3 nucleotides read TGTGCCAGCAGTTACTCTAATGGGCGAAATCAGCCCCAGCATTTT.

In its sample, this clonotype was seen many times. The gene calls are TRBV3-1 and TRBJ2-1; D perhaps matches TRBD2 (6 bases). V lost 4 bases and J 6 bases, leaving 13 bases between the germline ends. Germline V gives CDR1 LGHDT, CDR2 YNNKEL (reference sequence). The CDR3 runs 14 residues. Here the CDR3 reads CASSPLTTSNEQFF. CDR3 nucleotide sequence: TGTGCCAGCAGCCCCTTGACGACTAGCAATGAGCAGTTCTTC.

There are a few counts of this clonotype. The chain uses TRBV20-1 and TRBJ2-1, with D hard to call. The germline CDR1 and CDR2 sequences are DFQATT and SNEGSKA (reference sequence). The CDR3 totals 11 residues. The V gene lost 3 bases and the J gene lost 5 bases, with 5 bases spanning the gap. CDR3 amino acids: CSARADNEQFF. The CDR3 DNA reads TGCAGTGCTAGGGCGGACAATGAGCAGTTCTTC.

The chain is built from TRBV7-2 and TRBJ2-7, with 7 bases fitting TRBD2. With V trimmed by 8 bases and J by 7 bases, 17 bases remained unmatched. CDR1 and CDR2 (germline): SGHTA, FQGNSA. This CDR3 is built from 15 residues. CDR3: CASGALSGGPGEQYF. The CDR3 nucleotides read TGTGCCAGCGGGGCGCTGTCGGGAGGCCCGGGGGAGCAGTACTTC.

This clonotype came up many times. The rearrangement links TRBV29-1 to TRBJ2-1, with 10 bases aligning to TRBD1. The J segment lost 0 bases and the V segment lost 7 bases, leaving 9 bases of the junction unmatched. CDR3 length equals 16 residues. Germline V lookup: CDR1 SQVTM, CDR2 ANQGSEA. The CDR3 protein is CSARTGGHLSYNEQFF. CDR3 nucleotide sequence: TGCAGCGCAAGGACAGGGGGGCATCTCTCCTACAATGAGCAGTTCTTC.

This clonotype appeared a single time. One end of the junction fails to match germline, which may point to a read error. V is TRBV12-5 and J is TRBJ2-7; a possible D gene is TRBD1 (5 bases). Germline loops: CDR1 LGHNT, CDR2 FRNRAP. This CDR3 has 13 amino acids. The CDR3 here is CVSGSDISYEQYF. DNA for the CDR3: TGTGTTAGTGGTTCGGACATCTCCTACGAGCAGTACTTC.

This clonotype has more than one count but fewer than ten. The gene calls are TRBV20-1 and TRBJ1-2; weak D call: TRBD1 (6 bases). The CDR3 extends over 14 amino acids. Germline V gene data show CDR1 as DFQATT and CDR2 as SNEGSKA (reference sequence). With 3 bases removed from V and 0 bases from J, the gap between germline ends came to 11 bases. The CDR3 is CSARRTASNYGYTF. The CDR3 DNA reads as TGCAGTGCTAGGCGGACAGCCTCTAACTATGGCTACACCTTC.